This TCR beta chain originates from a study of blood T cell dynamics during melanoma immunotherapy (TCRdb year 2020). At the level of the whole study: The patients had metastatic melanoma and were given first-line pembrolizumab or nivolumab plus ipilimumab as standard of care in the United Kingdom. To find early correlates of response, peripheral T cell receptor repertoires were profiled in metastatic melanoma patients before and after one cycle of checkpoint inhibitor therapy. The training cohort was made up of consecutive patients, while a further independent group of patients from the same centre was pooled to form an external validation set.

On the study overall, not on this receptor specifically: The relatively small sample size was recognized as a factor that could limit how well the results generalize. The study was unable to establish whether the T cell clones driving the repertoire changes were melanoma-specific or instead reflected general immune activation. A bifurcated reorganization of the PBMC repertoire at W3, with increased clonality or increased diversity, was observed in patients who later achieved disease control, unlike in progressors.

Explained via the paper, the time point label denotes: pre-treatment baseline. Blood samples were taken before treatment (T0) and at week 3 (W3), following the first cycle of checkpoint blockade. Except for a couple of patients with rapid clinical progression, response was assessed 12 weeks after the first infusion by RECIST 1.1; disease control meant complete response, partial response or stable disease. Any patient who had received prior systemic cancer treatment, was on concomitant immunosuppressant therapy or had synchronous other active malignancies was excluded. To track both circulating cells and T cell turnover, TCR beta was sequenced from bulk PBMC as well as from plasma cell-free DNA. PBMC were isolated from blood with Lymphoprep and SepMate tubes, followed by red cell lysis. QIAamp DNA Blood Mini kits were used to extract DNA from PBMC and sorted T cell subsets. Every bulk PBMC sample was loaded with the same fixed amount of 350 ng of DNA. TCR beta CDR3 sequences were amplified from genomic DNA with the immunoSEQ TCRb Assay kit following manufacturer instructions. The KAPA Library Quantification Kit for Illumina platforms was used to quantify pooled libraries by qPCR. Pooled libraries were clustered at about 0.6-1.2 pM and sequenced on an Illumina NextSeq 500. Regarding the original processing steps: Analysis of the TCR data relied on immunoSEQ ANALYZER and the R LymphoSeq package. A rearrangement efficiency score was calculated as productive divided by the sum of productive and non-productive CDR3 sequences. Clonality was measured with the Gini coefficient and diversity with the Renyi index at alpha=1, compared pairwise between timepoints within each patient. In LymphoSeq, clonal relatedness was computed with an edit distance of 3 and repertoire similarity was computed with the Bhattacharyya coefficient. To classify response, a linear discriminant analysis based on week-3 changes in clonality and diversity was built with the R MASS and caret packages. TCRdb carries this immuneACCESS record with in-frame sequences only. Its versions omit some clonotypes, under half of them owing to an unresolved V gene in the studies checked, with the rest unexplained. For V, J and clone size, that table is used; D and trimming come from the DNA. In all, the sample holds 13,000 or so clones, and about 90% of those were seen once. The ten largest clones take up around 3.4% of the sample.

V has 3 bases trimmed and J has 9 bases trimmed; junction bases matching no gene number 8. For CDR1 and CDR2, the germline V gene lists MDHEN and SYDVKM. The CDR3 has 14 amino acids, counting the end cysteine and phenylalanine. Only CDR3 DNA is held: 42 bases, read in frame from base 1. Turning to this clone: Its recognized antigen is unknown. No base quality information exists; no much larger clone differs at one position.

This sequence originates from a human donor with melanoma. The chain was built from TRBV28 and TRBJ2-3, and TRBD2 aligns with 8 junction nucleotides. The sample consisted of blood, taken from a patient treated with checkpoint blockade. The DNA sequence is as follows: TGTGCCAGCAGTTTGGTCGGGACTAGACCAACGCAGTATTTT. Its product reads: CASSLVGTRPTQYF.